The 17 T cell receptor beta chains listed next were all sequenced from one sample in a study of CD8+ T cells in alopecia areata. TCR sequencing used cDNA made by reverse transcription of extracted RNA. Repertoires were generated with immunoSEQ multiplex PCR, while TCRdb's copy carries only in-frame clones and drops some. Among hundreds of thousands of clones listed, about three fifths were seen once. Specimen: CD4+ T cells sorted from blood, collected at week 0. These receptors were obtained from a human donor with alopecia areata.

This chain joins TRBV27 and TRBJ2-7, with D hard to call. The CDR3 has 18 residues. CDR1 and CDR2 (germline): MNHEY, SMNVEV (reference sequence). V was pared by 2 bases and J by 2 bases, with 22 bases between. CDR3 coding DNA: TGTGCCAGCAGTTTACGTGGGTTAGAAGTATCTTGGGCCTACGAGCAGTACTTC. This sequence encodes CASSLRGLEVSWAYEQYF.

This chain links TRBV27 with TRBJ2-1; D is perhaps TRBD2 (6 bases). Trimming stripped 8 bases from V and 0 bases from J, with 14 bases between. CDR1 and CDR2 (germline): MNHEY, SMNVEV (reference sequence). This CDR3 has 15 residues. The CDR3 DNA sequence: TGTGCCAGCCGGATAGCGGATAGCTCCTACAATGAGCAGTTCTTC. Protein sequence: CASRIADSSYNEQFF.

This clone was found a few times. For the CDR3, the DNA is TGTGCCAGTACCGTGACAGGGGGGAGAGTAGCTTTCTTT. It codes for CASTVTGGRVAFF. The rearrangement links TRBV19 to TRBJ1-1; the match to TRBD1 covers 9 bases. Per the germline V gene, CDR1 is LNHDA and CDR2 is SQIVND (reference sequence). The CDR3 is 13 amino acids. The ends lost 7 bases at V and 10 bases at J; junction bases unmatched: 10.

The chain is built from TRBV11-2 and TRBJ1-4, with unresolved D. Germline V gene data show CDR1 as SGHAT and CDR2 as FQNNGV. The germline V and J ends were trimmed by 8 bases and 5 bases, with 21 bases remaining between them. The CDR3 runs to 16 residues. CDR3 amino acids: CASAKGAIPLNEKLFF. Written as DNA, the CDR3 is TGTGCCAGCGCGAAGGGAGCGATTCCCTTAAATGAAAAACTGTTTTTT.

This chain links TRBV5-1 with TRBJ1-2; no reliable D call. CDR3 length: 13 amino acids. In germline, CDR1 is SGHRS, CDR2 YFSETQ. Trimming took 0 bases from V and 8 from J, leaving 11 bases between them. The CDR3 nucleotides are TGCGCCAGCAGCTTGGTGGGCCAATCGGGCTACACCTTC. It specifies CASSLVGQSGYTF.

This clone was recorded a few times. The genes are TRBV9 and TRBJ2-1; the match to TRBD1 covers 8 bases. V shed 0 bases, J shed 7 bases, and the junction held 3 bases outside the gene matches. There are 14 residues in the CDR3. From germline, CDR1 is SGDLS and CDR2 YYNGEE. CDR3 in amino acids: CASSVGQGRNEQFF. CDR3 DNA: TGTGCCAGCAGCGTAGGACAGGGGCGGAATGAGCAGTTCTTC.

This chain connects TRBV5-1 to TRBJ1-2; a weak D match, TRBD1 (6 bases). CDR1 is SGHRS, CDR2 YFSETQ, per germline. There are 16 residues in the CDR3. V gave up 4 bases and J gave up 4 bases, with 20 bases separating them. CDR3 DNA: TGCGCCAGCAGCCATCCAGCCCAGGGAGGGGGCTATGGCTACACCTTC. The encoded protein is CASSHPAQGGGYGYTF.

The table lists this clone with a few counts. The V gene is TRBV18, the J gene TRBJ2-7; a possible D gene is TRBD2 (6 bases). The CDR3 extends over 14 amino acids. V was cut by 3 bases and J by 4 bases, with 13 bases left in between. Looked up from germline, CDR1 is KGHSH and CDR2 is LQKENI. The CDR3: CASSPGGAGYEQYF. The CDR3 DNA reads as TGTGCCAGCTCACCGGGTGGAGCGGGTTACGAGCAGTACTTC.

The chain employs TRBV7-7 and TRBJ2-5; D not certain. Germline V CDR1 and CDR2: SSHAT, FNYEAQ (reference sequence). This CDR3 region has 15 residues. The V end was cut by 5 bases, the J end by 3 bases, with 16 bases between. CDR3 coding DNA: TGTGCCAGCAGCCATAAAGGCAGGTTCAAAGAGACCCAGTACTTC. Its translation: CASSHKGRFKETQYF.

This clone was seen more than once but under ten times. V and J are TRBV29-1 and TRBJ2-3; the D gene could be TRBD1 or TRBD2 (5 bases each). The germline V gene has CDR1 SQVTM and CDR2 ANQGSEA. V lost 7 bases and J 4 bases, leaving 15 bases between the germline ends. The CDR3 length is 13 residues. This CDR3 is CSAGDVGADTQYF. CDR3 bases: TGCAGCGCTGGGGACGTTGGGGCAGATACGCAGTATTTT.

V usage is TRBV6-5 and J usage is TRBJ1-2; D remains ambiguous. The V gene's germline CDR1 is MNHEY and CDR2 SVGAGI. This CDR3 region has 15 residues. Trimming took off 2 bases at V and 7 bases at J, with 17 bases between the two ends. This CDR3 reads CASSYVLGQSGGYTF. DNA of the CDR3: TGTGCCAGCAGTTACGTATTGGGTCAAAGCGGTGGCTACACCTTC.

Only a few counts were recorded for this clone. The chain uses TRBV6-5 and TRBJ2-1, with TRBD2 identical over 12 bases. J gave up 8 bases and V 4 bases, and 9 bases lay outside the gene matches. The germline gives CDR1 MNHEY, CDR2 SVGAGI. The CDR3 runs to 16 residues. CDR3 sequence reads: CASSWTSGANRDEQFF. The CDR3 nucleotides read TGTGCCAGCAGTTGGACTAGCGGGGCGAATAGAGATGAGCAGTTCTTC.

The chain is built from TRBV6-4 and TRBJ2-3; TRBD1 aligns across 7 bases. V was pared by 5 bases and J by 2 bases, with 7 bases of the junction left unmatched. CDR3 size: 15 residues. Germline V gene sequence: CDR1 MRHNA, CDR2 SNTAGT. The CDR3 loop reads CASSRWGQSTDTQYF. For the CDR3, the DNA is TGTGCCAGCAGTCGTTGGGGACAGTCCACAGATACGCAGTATTTT.

The chain couples TRBV7-2 to TRBJ2-6; D may be TRBD1 or TRBD2 (5 bases each). Germline V gene sequence: CDR1 SGHTA, CDR2 FQGNSA. The V end lost 4 bases, the J end lost 0 bases, and 19 bases lay between the germline ends. The CDR3 covers 19 residues. The CDR3, as DNA: TGTGCCAGCAGCTCGCGTGGGGACCCTGGCCTCTCTGGGGCCAACGTCCTGACTTTC. Its translation is CASSSRGDPGLSGANVLTF.

This clone was observed a few times. The genes are TRBV5-4 and TRBJ1-6; 8 bases line up with TRBD1. The ends lost 4 bases at V and 9 bases at J; junction bases unmatched: 9. Germline CDR1 is SGHNT and CDR2 is YYREEE (reference sequence). This CDR3 spans 15 amino acids. Here the CDR3 reads CASSGTGGMVSPLHF. In DNA form, the CDR3 reads TGTGCCAGCAGCGGTACAGGGGGGATGGTTTCACCCCTCCACTTT. Filled out from reference TRBV5-4 and TRBJ1-6, the complete variable domain reads ETGVTQSPTHLIKTRGQQVTLRCSSQSGHNTVSWYQQALGQGPQFIFQYYREEENGRGNFPPRFSGLQFPNYSSELNVNALELDDSALYLCASSGTGGMVSPLHFGNGTRLTVT.

J is TRBJ2-5 and V is TRBV5-4; no clear D. Gene TRBJ2-7 matches the end of the DNA better, so the J call may be wrong. The CDR3 covers 14 residues. CDR1 is SGHNT, CDR2 YYREEE, per germline (reference sequence). This CDR3 is CASRLEQSIGEQYF. CDR3 bases: TGTGCCAGCAGGCTTGAGCAAAGCATCGGCGAGCAGTACTTC.

This chain joins TRBV2 and TRBJ2-7; possibly TRBD1 for D (6 bases). Germline V lookup: CDR1 SNHLY, CDR2 FYNNEI. The CDR3 has 15 residues. The V end was cut by 4 bases, the J end by 2 bases, with 15 bases between. The chain's CDR3 is CASSVSDSRAYEQYF. The CDR3 nucleotides are TGTGCCAGCAGTGTCTCGGACAGCCGAGCCTACGAGCAGTACTTC.